The rows below give T cell receptor beta chains drawn from one sample of a study of OX40 agonist ivuxolimab in advanced cancers. The method was immunoSEQ multiplex PCR; TCRdb's version includes in-frame clones alone and lacks a portion of them. Found here are 55,000 to 75,000 clones, about 90% of them singletons; the top ten hold roughly 3.8%. Material: CD4+ or CD8+ T cells sorted from blood, obtained in a trial of the OX40 agonist ivuxolimab. The receptors shown here come from an adult with an advanced solid tumor such as melanoma, head and neck, liver or kidney cancer. Each CDR3 is given with its conserved first and last residue. A D gene is named only where the DNA matches it firmly. Only some rows state a clone size, as once, few, many or a class for expanded clones.

j_gene: TRBJ2-3
d_gene: TRBD2
abundance: NA
v_gene: TRBV14
CDR3nt: TGTGCCAGCAGCCAAGATTTTTGGGTGACTAGCGTTCTCACAGATACGCAGTATTTT
CDR3aa: CASSQDFWVTSVLTDTQYF

j_gene: TRBJ1-5
d_gene: TRBD1
abundance: NA
v_gene: TRBV14
CDR3nt: TGTGCCAGCAGCCCCCGACAGGGTCCCAATAGCAATCAGCCCCAGCATTTT
CDR3aa: CASSPRQGPNSNQPQHF

j_gene: TRBJ1-5
d_gene: TRBD1
abundance: once
v_gene: TRBV27
CDR3nt: TGTGCCAGCAGCCAGGGGGCCAGCAATCAGCCCCAGCATTTT
CDR3aa: CASSQGASNQPQHF

j_gene: TRBJ1-3
d_gene: NA
abundance: NA
v_gene: TRBV29-1
CDR3nt: TGCAGCGTTGAAGATCCTGGATCTGGAAACACCATATATTTT
CDR3aa: CSVEDPGSGNTIYF

j_gene: TRBJ1-1
d_gene: NA
abundance: NA
v_gene: TRBV7-9
CDR3nt: TGTGCCAGCAGCTTAAAGAACACTGAAGCTTTCTTT
CDR3aa: CASSLKNTEAFF

j_gene: TRBJ2-1
d_gene: TRBD2
abundance: once
v_gene: TRBV4-3
CDR3nt: TGCGCCAGCAGCCAAGGACTAGCGGGAAACAATGAGCAGTTCTTC
CDR3aa: CASSQGLAGNNEQFF

j_gene: TRBJ2-2
d_gene: TRBD2
abundance: medium-sized
v_gene: TRBV29-1
CDR3nt: TGCAGCGTCGGGGGACTAGCGGGAGCGAACACCGGGGAGCTGTTTTTT
CDR3aa: CSVGGLAGANTGELFF

j_gene: TRBJ2-7
d_gene: NA
abundance: NA
v_gene: TRBV5-1
CDR3nt: TGCGCCAGCAGCTCCGAGGGGGGAACCGAGCAGTACTTC
CDR3aa: CASSSEGGTEQYF

j_gene: TRBJ2-2
d_gene: NA
abundance: NA
v_gene: TRBV19
CDR3nt: TGTGCCAGTATGGGCGGGGAGCTGTTTTTT
CDR3aa: CASMGGELFF

j_gene: TRBJ1-3
d_gene: NA
abundance: NA
v_gene: TRBV9
CDR3nt: TGTGCCCAAGACAGGAGCTCTGGAAACACCATATATTTT
CDR3aa: CAQDRSSGNTIYF

j_gene: TRBJ1-5
d_gene: TRBD1
abundance: once
v_gene: TRBV4-1
CDR3nt: TGCGCCAGCAGCCAAGGACAGGGAGACCAGCCCCAGCATTTT
CDR3aa: CASSQGQGDQPQHF

j_gene: TRBJ1-6
d_gene: NA
abundance: NA
v_gene: TRBV7-8
CDR3nt: TGTGCCAGCAGCTTAACGCCAGGCGGTAATTCACCCCTCCACTTT
CDR3aa: CASSLTPGGNSPLHF

j_gene: TRBJ1-1
d_gene: NA
abundance: once
v_gene: TRBV5-6
CDR3nt: TGTGCCAGCAGCCAACCGGACGGTAACACTGAAGCTTTCTTT
CDR3aa: CASSQPDGNTEAFF

j_gene: TRBJ2-7
d_gene: NA
abundance: once
v_gene: TRBV7-3
CDR3nt: TGTGCCAGCAGCTTAATACGGGACATATACTACGAGCAGTACTTC
CDR3aa: CASSLIRDIYYEQYF

j_gene: TRBJ2-3
d_gene: TRBD2
abundance: NA
v_gene: TRBV7-8
CDR3nt: TGTGCCAGCAGCACCCTAGCGGTCCTCGGGGATACGCAGTATTTT
CDR3aa: CASSTLAVLGDTQYF

j_gene: TRBJ2-5
d_gene: TRBD1
abundance: NA
v_gene: TRBV28
CDR3nt: TGTGCCGCCCCAGGGGGAGAGACCCAGTACTTC
CDR3aa: CAAPGGETQYF

j_gene: TRBJ2-5
d_gene: NA
abundance: NA
v_gene: TRBV7-6
CDR3nt: TGTGCCAGCAGCTCCTCCCCTTTCGGGCGGACCCAAGAGACCCAGTACTTC
CDR3aa: CASSSSPFGRTQETQYF

j_gene: TRBJ1-1
d_gene: NA
abundance: NA
v_gene: TRBV23-1
CDR3nt: TGCGCCAGCAGCACCCCGAAAATGTACCGAGCTTTCTTT
CDR3aa: CASSTPKMYRAFF

j_gene: TRBJ2-1
d_gene: NA
abundance: NA
v_gene: TRBV18
CDR3nt: TGTGCCAGCTCACCAGGACCGGACTCATACAATGAGCAGTTCTTC
CDR3aa: CASSPGPDSYNEQFF

j_gene: TRBJ1-5
d_gene: NA
abundance: NA
v_gene: TRBV9
CDR3nt: TGTGCCAGCAACCTAGGGGGGCTAAGCAATCAGCCCCAGCATTTT
CDR3aa: CASNLGGLSNQPQHF

j_gene: TRBJ2-7
d_gene: NA
abundance: once
v_gene: TRBV20-1
CDR3nt: TGCAGTGCTAGAGATGGCGAGCAGTACTTC
CDR3aa: CSARDGEQYF

j_gene: TRBJ2-3
d_gene: TRBD1
abundance: few
v_gene: TRBV5-1
CDR3nt: TGCGCCAGCGGGGGACAGGGGAAAACAGATACGCAGTATTTT
CDR3aa: CASGGQGKTDTQYF

j_gene: TRBJ2-3
d_gene: NA
abundance: NA
v_gene: TRBV7-9
CDR3nt: TGTGCCAGCAGCAGCACAGATACGCAGTATTTT
CDR3aa: CASSSTDTQYF

j_gene: TRBJ1-1
d_gene: NA
abundance: NA
v_gene: TRBV14
CDR3nt: TGTGCCAGCAGCCAATCCCCCCATAGGACTGAAGCTTTCTTT
CDR3aa: CASSQSPHRTEAFF

j_gene: TRBJ2-3
d_gene: NA
abundance: NA
v_gene: TRBV7-2
CDR3nt: TGTGCCAGCAGCCTACTAAGCGGTTTTAGCACAGATACGCAGTATTTT
CDR3aa: CASSLLSGFSTDTQYF

j_gene: TRBJ1-1
d_gene: NA
abundance: NA
v_gene: TRBV16
CDR3nt: TGTGCCAGCAGCCAATCGCGAGACCTTTTGCTTGCTTTCTTT
CDR3aa: CASSQSRDLLLAFF

j_gene: TRBJ2-2
d_gene: NA
abundance: NA
v_gene: TRBV4-1
CDR3nt: TGCGCCAGCAGCCAAGGTCCAGCGGAAAACACCGGGGAGCTGTTTTTT
CDR3aa: CASSQGPAENTGELFF

j_gene: TRBJ2-1
d_gene: TRBD2
abundance: NA
v_gene: TRBV6-5
CDR3nt: TGTGCCAGCAGTACCACTAGCGGGGCCTACAATGAGCAGTTCTTC
CDR3aa: CASSTTSGAYNEQFF

j_gene: TRBJ1-4
d_gene: NA
abundance: NA
v_gene: TRBV4-3
CDR3nt: TGCGCCAGCAGCCAAGATCGTGGACCGAATGAAAAACTGTTTTTT
CDR3aa: CASSQDRGPNEKLFF

j_gene: TRBJ2-2
d_gene: TRBD2
abundance: NA
v_gene: TRBV13
CDR3nt: TGTGCCAGCAGCCAAGGACTAGCGGGGGACACCGGGGAGCTGTTTTTT
CDR3aa: CASSQGLAGDTGELFF

j_gene: TRBJ2-3
d_gene: TRBD2
abundance: NA
v_gene: TRBV27
CDR3nt: TGTGTCACCGGGACTAGCGGAGACTACACAGATACGCAGTATTTT
CDR3aa: CVTGTSGDYTDTQYF

j_gene: TRBJ2-1
d_gene: NA
abundance: NA
v_gene: TRBV7-6
CDR3nt: TGTGCCAGCAGCTTAGAGGTGAGCTCCTACAATGAGCAGTTCTTC
CDR3aa: CASSLEVSSYNEQFF

j_gene: TRBJ2-7
d_gene: NA
abundance: NA
v_gene: TRBV4-1
CDR3nt: TGCGCCAGCAGCGCGACGGTCTCGGAGTACGAGCAGTACTTC
CDR3aa: CASSATVSEYEQYF

j_gene: TRBJ2-2
d_gene: NA
abundance: NA
v_gene: TRBV28
CDR3nt: TGTGCCAGCAGTTTTCTACAGGAGACCGGGGAGCTGTTTTTT
CDR3aa: CASSFLQETGELFF

j_gene: TRBJ2-1
d_gene: NA
abundance: NA
v_gene: TRBV7-9
CDR3nt: TGTGCCAGCAGCTCGCCACTATCCGTCCTAACCAATGAGCAGTTCTTC
CDR3aa: CASSSPLSVLTNEQFF

j_gene: TRBJ2-1
d_gene: TRBD2
abundance: NA
v_gene: TRBV11-3
CDR3nt: TGTGCCAGCAGCTCGACCGCGGGAGTAGGGGCCTACAATGAGCAGTTCTTC
CDR3aa: CASSSTAGVGAYNEQFF

j_gene: TRBJ1-1
d_gene: NA
abundance: NA
v_gene: TRBV4-3
CDR3nt: TGCGCCAGCAGCCAAGTCATAGCACAGGCGGGGACTGAAGCTTTCTTT
CDR3aa: CASSQVIAQAGTEAFF